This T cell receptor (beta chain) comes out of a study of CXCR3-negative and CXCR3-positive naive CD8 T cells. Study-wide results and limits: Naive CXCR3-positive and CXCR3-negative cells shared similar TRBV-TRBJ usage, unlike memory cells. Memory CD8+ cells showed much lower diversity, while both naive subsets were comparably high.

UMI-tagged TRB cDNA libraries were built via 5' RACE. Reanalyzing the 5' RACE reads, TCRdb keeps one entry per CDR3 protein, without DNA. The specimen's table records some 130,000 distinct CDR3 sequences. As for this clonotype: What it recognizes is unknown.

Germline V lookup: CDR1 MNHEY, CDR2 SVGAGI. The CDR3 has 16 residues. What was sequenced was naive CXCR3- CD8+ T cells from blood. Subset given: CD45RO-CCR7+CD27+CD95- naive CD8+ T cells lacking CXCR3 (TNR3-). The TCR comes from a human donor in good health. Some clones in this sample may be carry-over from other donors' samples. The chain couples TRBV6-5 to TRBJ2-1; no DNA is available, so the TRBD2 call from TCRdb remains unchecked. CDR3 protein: CASSYLGGAPYNEQFF.